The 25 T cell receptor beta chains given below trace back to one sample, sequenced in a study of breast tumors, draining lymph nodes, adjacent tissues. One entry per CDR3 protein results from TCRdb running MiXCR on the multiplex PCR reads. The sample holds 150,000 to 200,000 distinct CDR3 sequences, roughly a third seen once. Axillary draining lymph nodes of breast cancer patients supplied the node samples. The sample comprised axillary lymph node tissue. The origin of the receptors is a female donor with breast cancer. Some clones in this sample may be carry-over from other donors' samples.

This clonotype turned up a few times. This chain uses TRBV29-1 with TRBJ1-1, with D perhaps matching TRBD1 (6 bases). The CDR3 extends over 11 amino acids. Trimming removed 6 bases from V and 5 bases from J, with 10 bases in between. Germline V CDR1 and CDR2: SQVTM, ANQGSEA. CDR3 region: CSVRTVTEAFF. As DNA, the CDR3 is TGCAGCGTACGGACAGTGACTGAAGCTTTCTTT.

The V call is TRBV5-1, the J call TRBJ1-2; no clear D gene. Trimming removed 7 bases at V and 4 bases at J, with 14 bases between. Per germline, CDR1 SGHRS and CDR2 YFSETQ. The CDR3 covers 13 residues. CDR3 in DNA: TGCGCCAGCCGAGGTTTACAATTCTATGGCTACACCTTC. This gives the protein CASRGLQFYGYTF.

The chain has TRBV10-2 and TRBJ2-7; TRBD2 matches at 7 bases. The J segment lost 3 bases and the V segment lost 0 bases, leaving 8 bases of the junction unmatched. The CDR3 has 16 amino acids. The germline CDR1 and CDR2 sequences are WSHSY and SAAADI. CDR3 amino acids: CASSESSGGGGYEQYF. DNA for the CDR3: TGCGCCAGCAGTGAGTCGTCGGGCGGGGGAGGCTACGAGCAGTACTTC.

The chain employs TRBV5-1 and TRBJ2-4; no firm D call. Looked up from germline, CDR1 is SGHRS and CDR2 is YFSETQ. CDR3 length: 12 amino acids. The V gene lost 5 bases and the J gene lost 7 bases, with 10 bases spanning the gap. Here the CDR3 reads CASSPTGNIQYF. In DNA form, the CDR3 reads TGCGCCAGCAGTCCGACTGGCAACATTCAGTACTTC.

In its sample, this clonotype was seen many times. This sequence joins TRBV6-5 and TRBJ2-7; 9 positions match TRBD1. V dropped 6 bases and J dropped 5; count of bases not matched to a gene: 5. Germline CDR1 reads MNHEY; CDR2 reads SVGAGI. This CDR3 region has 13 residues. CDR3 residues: CASSRDRDNEQYF. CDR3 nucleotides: TGTGCCAGCAGCAGGGACAGGGACAACGAGCAGTACTTC.

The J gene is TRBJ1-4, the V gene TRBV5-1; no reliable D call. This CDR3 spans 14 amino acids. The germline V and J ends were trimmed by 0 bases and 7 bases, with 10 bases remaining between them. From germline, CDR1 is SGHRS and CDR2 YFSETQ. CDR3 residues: CASSLAQFGEKLFF. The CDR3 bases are TGCGCCAGCAGCTTGGCGCAGTTCGGTGAAAAACTGTTTTTT.

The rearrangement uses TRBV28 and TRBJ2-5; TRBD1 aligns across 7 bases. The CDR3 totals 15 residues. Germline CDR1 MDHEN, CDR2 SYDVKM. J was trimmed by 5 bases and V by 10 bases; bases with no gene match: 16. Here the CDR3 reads CATLKSRQGRETQYF. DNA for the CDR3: TGTGCCACCCTCAAATCCCGACAGGGTCGGGAGACCCAGTACTTC.

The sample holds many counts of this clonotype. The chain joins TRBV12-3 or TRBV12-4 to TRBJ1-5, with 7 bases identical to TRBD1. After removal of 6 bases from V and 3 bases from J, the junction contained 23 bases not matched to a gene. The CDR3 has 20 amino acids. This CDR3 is CASSFVPGQYAGVNNQPQHF. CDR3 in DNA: TGTGCCAGCAGCTTTGTCCCGGGACAGTACGCCGGGGTTAACAATCAGCCCCAGCATTTT.

Here the CDR3 reads CASSERRDEQFF. CDR3 nucleotides: TGCGCCAGCAGTGAGAGAAGAGATGAGCAGTTCTTC. The chain has TRBV10-1 and TRBJ2-1; D gene ambiguous. Trimming removed 2 bases at V and 8 bases at J, with 7 bases between. Germline loops: CDR1 WNHNN, CDR2 SYGVQD (reference sequence). This CDR3 is built from 12 residues.

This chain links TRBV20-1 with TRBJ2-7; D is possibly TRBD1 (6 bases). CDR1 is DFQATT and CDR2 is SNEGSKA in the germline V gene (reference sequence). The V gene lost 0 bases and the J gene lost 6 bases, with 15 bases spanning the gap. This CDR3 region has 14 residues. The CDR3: CSARDLNQGREQYF. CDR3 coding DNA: TGCAGTGCTAGAGATCTCAATCAGGGGCGCGAGCAGTACTTC.

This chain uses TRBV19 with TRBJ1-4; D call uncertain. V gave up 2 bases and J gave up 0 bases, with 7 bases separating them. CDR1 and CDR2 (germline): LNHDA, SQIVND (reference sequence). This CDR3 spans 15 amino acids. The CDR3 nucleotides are TGTGCCAGTAGTATAAGGGCCGCAACTAATGAAAAACTGTTTTTT. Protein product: CASSIRAATNEKLFF.

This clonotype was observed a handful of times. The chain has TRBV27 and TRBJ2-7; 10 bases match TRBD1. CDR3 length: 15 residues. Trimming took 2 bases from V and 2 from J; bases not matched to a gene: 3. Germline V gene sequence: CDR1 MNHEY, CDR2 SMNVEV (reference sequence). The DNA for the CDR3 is TGTGCCAGCAGTTTAGAGGGGACAGGGGCCTACGAGCAGTACTTC. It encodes CASSLEGTGAYEQYF.

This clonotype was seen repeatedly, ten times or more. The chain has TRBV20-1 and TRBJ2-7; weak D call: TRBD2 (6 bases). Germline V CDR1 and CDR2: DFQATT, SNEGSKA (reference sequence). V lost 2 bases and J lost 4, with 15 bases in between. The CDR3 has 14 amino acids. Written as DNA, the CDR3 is TGCAGTGCTAGACGGGACTCCCAGGGATACGAGCAGTACTTC. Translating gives CSARRDSQGYEQYF.

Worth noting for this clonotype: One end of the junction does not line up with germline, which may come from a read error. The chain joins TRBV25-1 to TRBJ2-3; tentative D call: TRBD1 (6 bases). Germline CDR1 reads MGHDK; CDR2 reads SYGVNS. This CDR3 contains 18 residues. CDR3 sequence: CASTEGQIASSGTDTQYF. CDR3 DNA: TGTGCCAGCACTGAAGGACAGATTGCCTCCTCTGGCACAGATACGCAGTATTTT.

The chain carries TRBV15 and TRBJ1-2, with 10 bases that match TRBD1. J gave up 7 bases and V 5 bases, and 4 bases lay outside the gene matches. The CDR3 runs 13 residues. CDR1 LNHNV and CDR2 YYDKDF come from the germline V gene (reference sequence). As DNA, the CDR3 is TGTGCCACCAGCTGGCGGGACAGGGGTGGCTACACCTTC. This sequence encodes CATSWRDRGGYTF.

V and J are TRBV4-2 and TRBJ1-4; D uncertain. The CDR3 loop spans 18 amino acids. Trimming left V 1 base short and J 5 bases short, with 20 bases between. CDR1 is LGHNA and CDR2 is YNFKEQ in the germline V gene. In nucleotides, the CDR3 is TGTGCCAGCAGCCAAGGGTCAGCCCGGGATACGCAGAATGAAAAACTGTTTTTT. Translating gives CASSQGSARDTQNEKLFF.

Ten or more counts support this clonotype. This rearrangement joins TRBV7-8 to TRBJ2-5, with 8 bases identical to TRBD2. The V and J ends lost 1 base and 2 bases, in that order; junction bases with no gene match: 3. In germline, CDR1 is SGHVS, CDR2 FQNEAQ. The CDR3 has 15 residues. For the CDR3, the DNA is TGTGCCAGCAGCTTAGTACGGGGGGGACAAGAGACCCAGTACTTC. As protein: CASSLVRGGQETQYF.

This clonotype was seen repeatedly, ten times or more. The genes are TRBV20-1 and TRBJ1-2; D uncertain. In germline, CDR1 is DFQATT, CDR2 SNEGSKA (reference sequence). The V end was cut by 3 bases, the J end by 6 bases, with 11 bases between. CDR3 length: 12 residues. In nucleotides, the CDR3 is TGCAGTGCTAGCAAGGTGGGCCATGGCTACACCTTC. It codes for CSASKVGHGYTF.

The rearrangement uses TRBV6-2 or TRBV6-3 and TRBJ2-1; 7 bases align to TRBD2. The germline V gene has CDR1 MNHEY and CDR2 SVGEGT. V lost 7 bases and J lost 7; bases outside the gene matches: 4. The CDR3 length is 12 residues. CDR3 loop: CASMREWNEQFF. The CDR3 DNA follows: TGTGCCAGCATGCGGGAGTGGAATGAGCAGTTCTTC.

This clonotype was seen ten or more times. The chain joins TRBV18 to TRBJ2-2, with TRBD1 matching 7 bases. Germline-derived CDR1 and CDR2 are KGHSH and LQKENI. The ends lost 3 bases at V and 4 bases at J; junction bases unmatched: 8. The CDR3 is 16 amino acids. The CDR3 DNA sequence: TGTGCCAGCTCACCCTTACAGACAGGGTCCACCGGGGAGCTGTTTTTT. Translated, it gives CASSPLQTGSTGELFF. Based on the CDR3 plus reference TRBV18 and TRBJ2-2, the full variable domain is NAGVMQNPRHLVRRRGQEARLRCSPMKGHSHVYWYRQLPEEGLKFMVYLQKENIIDESGMPKERFSAEFPKEGPSILRIQQVVRGDSAAYFCASSPLQTGSTGELFFGEGSRLTVL.

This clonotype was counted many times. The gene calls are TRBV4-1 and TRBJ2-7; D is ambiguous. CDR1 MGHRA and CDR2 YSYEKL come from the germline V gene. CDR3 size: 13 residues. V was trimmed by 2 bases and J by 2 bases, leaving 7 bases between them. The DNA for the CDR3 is TGCGCCAGCAGCCAATTGCTGACCTACGAGCAGTACTTC. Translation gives CASSQLLTYEQYF.

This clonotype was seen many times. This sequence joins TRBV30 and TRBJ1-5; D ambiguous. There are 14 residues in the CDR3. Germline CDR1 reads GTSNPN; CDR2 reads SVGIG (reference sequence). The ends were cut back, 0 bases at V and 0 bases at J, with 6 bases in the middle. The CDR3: CAWSVTVSNQPQHF. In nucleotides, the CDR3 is TGTGCCTGGAGTGTAACAGTTAGCAATCAGCCCCAGCATTTT.

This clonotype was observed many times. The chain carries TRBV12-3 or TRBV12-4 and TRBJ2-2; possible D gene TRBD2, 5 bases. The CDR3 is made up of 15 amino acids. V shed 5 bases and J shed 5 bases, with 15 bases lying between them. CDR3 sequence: CASSPRAGGTGELFF. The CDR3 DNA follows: TGTGCCAGCAGTCCCCGGGCAGGCGGGACCGGGGAGCTGTTTTTT.

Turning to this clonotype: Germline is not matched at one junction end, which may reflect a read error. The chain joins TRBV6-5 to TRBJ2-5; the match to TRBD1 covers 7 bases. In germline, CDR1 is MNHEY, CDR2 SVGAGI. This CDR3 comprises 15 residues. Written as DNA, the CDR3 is TGTGCCAGCAGTCACTCGACAGGGCCGATAGAGACCCAGTACTTC. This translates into CASSHSTGPIETQYF.

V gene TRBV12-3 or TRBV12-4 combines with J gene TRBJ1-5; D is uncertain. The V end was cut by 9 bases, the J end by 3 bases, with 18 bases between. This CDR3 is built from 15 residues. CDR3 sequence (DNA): TGTGCCAGTCTTATCGATGGGAAGGACAATCAGCCCCAGCATTTT. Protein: CASLIDGKDNQPQHF.